Sequencing of this T cell receptor (beta chain) was carried out in a study of early T cells in non-severe SARS-CoV-2 infection. Study-wide background: With bulk RNA from unsorted whole blood as input, sequencing yielded unpaired chains.

J lost 1 base, V lost 4 bases, and 12 bases had no gene match. Germline V CDR1 and CDR2: KGHDR, SFDVKD. The CDR3 runs 18 residues. This clonotype was seen many times. TCRdb itself ran the 5' RACE reads through MiXCR, one entry per CDR3 protein. The sample carries 70,000 to 85,000 distinct CDR3 sequences, roughly 12% recorded once. This clonotype was obtained from an adult who was a healthcare worker with PCR-confirmed SARS-CoV-2 infection or an uninfected control (not recorded which). J is TRBJ2-1 and V is TRBV24-1; TRBD1 matches at 7 bases. The specimen sequenced was whole blood. The CDR3 DNA sequence: TGTGCCACCAGTGAAGGCAGGGGGACGCCCCGTTCCTACAATGAGCAGTTCTTC. Residues: CATSEGRGTPRSYNEQFF.